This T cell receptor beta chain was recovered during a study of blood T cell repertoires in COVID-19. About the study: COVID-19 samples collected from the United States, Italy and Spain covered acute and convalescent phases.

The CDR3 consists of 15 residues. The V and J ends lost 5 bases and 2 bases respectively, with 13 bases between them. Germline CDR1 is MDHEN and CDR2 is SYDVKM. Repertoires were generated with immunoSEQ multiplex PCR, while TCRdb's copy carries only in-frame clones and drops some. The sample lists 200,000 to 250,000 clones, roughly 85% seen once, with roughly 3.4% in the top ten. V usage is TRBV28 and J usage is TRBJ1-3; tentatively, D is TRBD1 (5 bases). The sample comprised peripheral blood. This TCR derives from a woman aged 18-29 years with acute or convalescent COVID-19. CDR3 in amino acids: CASSLPQGTGNTIYF. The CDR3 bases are TGTGCCAGCAGTCTCCCCCAGGGTACTGGAAACACCATATATTTT.